This T cell receptor beta chain was profiled in a study of cytomegalovirus exposure and HLA in healthy donors. Primers for the PCR totalled 60 Vbeta and 13 Jbeta. Using immunoSEQ multiplex PCR, the repertoire was profiled, and TCRdb retains in-frame clones only, with some absent. Among some 170,000 clones listed, around 78% were seen once. The CDR3 length is 14 residues. In germline, CDR1 is SNHLY, CDR2 FYNNEI. Trimming stripped 7 bases from V and 2 bases from J, with 9 bases between. This clone was counted once. The sample comprised PBMCs. This receptor was obtained from a woman in her thirties or forties in good health and CMV-seronegative. The chain uses TRBV2 and TRBJ2-6; D gene unclear. CDR3 in DNA: TGTGCCAGCACAGGCATAGCTGGGGCCAACGTCCTGACTTTC. It translates to CASTGIAGANVLTF. The full variable domain, rest sourced from reference TRBV2 and TRBJ2-6, is EPEVTQTPSHQVTQMGQEVILRCVPISNHLYFYWYRQILGQKVEFLVSFYNNEISEKSEIFDDQFSVERPDGSNFTLKIRSTKLEDSAMYFCASTGIAGANVLTFGAGSRLTVL.